These T cell receptor beta chains were read from a single sample in a study of radiation and T cells in renal cell carcinoma. Produced via immunoSEQ multiplex PCR; TCRdb's table is partial and in-frame only. Of around 160,000 clones listed, roughly nine tenths are singletons. The sample consisted of blood, taken from a patient whose treatment included radiotherapy and nephrectomy. These receptors all come from a woman in her 70s with renal cell carcinoma. The CDR3 runs from the conserved cysteine through the conserved F or W. D genes are given only for firm matches. Size tells how often a clone was seen (once, few, many) or the class of an expanded clone, and some rows leave it out.

J	V	D	size	DNA	CDR3
TRBJ2-1	TRBV7-2	.	once	TGTGCCAGCAGCTTAGCGTGGGGAACTTACAATGAGCAGTTCTTC	CASSLAWGTYNEQFF
TRBJ2-7	TRBV7-9	TRBD1	.	TGTGCCAGCAGCTTATCGCAGGGGGCCTACGAGCAGTACTTC	CASSLSQGAYEQYF
TRBJ2-3	TRBV7-8	.	.	TGTGCCAGCAGCATAGACGAGACGCTAGATACGCAGTATTTT	CASSIDETLDTQYF
TRBJ2-1	TRBV5-1	TRBD2	.	TGCGCCAGCAGCCCCCGACTAGCGGCGGGGAATGAGCAGTTCTTC	CASSPRLAAGNEQFF
TRBJ2-3	TRBV13	TRBD2	.	TGTGCCAGCAGCTTAAGGGCGGGGGGGTTCACAGATACGCAGTATTTT	CASSLRAGGFTDTQYF
TRBJ2-7	TRBV30	.	.	TGTGCCTGGAGTGTATCCCGGCGACTGAACTCAACCTACGAGCAGTACTTC	CAWSVSRRLNSTYEQYF
TRBJ2-1	TRBV4-1	TRBD2	.	TGCGCCAGCAGCCACGACTCTAGCGGGGTTTCCTACAATGAGCAGTTCTTC	CASSHDSSGVSYNEQFF
TRBJ2-7	TRBV5-4	TRBD2	.	TGTGCCAGCAGCTTGGAAGGCGGGGGGGCTCTCGACGAGCAGTACTTC	CASSLEGGGALDEQYF
TRBJ1-5	TRBV2	.	.	TGTGCCAGCAGTGGGGGCAGGCAGAATCAGCCCCAGCATTTT	CASSGGRQNQPQHF
TRBJ1-3	TRBV6-5	.	.	TGTGCCAGCAGCAGCGGGAGGTTGAACACCATATATTTT	CASSSGRLNTIYF
TRBJ2-2	TRBV25-1	TRBD2	.	TGTGCCAGCAGTGATGCGGGGGGCGCAAGGAACACCGGGGAGCTGTTTTTT	CASSDAGGARNTGELFF
TRBJ1-1	TRBV7-9	.	.	TGTGCCAGCAGCTCCCGAATGGACAGCAGGAGGGCTTTCTTT	CASSSRMDSRRAFF
TRBJ2-1	TRBV11-3	TRBD2	once	TGTGCCAGCAGCCCTAGCGGGGGGCCCTACAATGAGCAGTTCTTC	CASSPSGGPYNEQFF
TRBJ2-2	TRBV29-1	TRBD2	.	TGCAGCGTTGCGGGACTAACAACCGGGGAGCTGTTTTTT	CSVAGLTTGELFF
TRBJ2-7	TRBV30	.	.	TGTGCCTGGAGTGTGGTACGCTACGAGCAGTACTTC	CAWSVVRYEQYF
TRBJ1-6	TRBV16	TRBD1	.	TGTGCCAGCAGCCTAGCACAGGGGGCGATGGGGGCCCTCCACTTT	CASSLAQGAMGALHF
TRBJ1-1	TRBV19	.	.	TGTGCCAGTACGGCCCGGGCGACCGAAGCTTTCTTT	CASTARATEAFF
TRBJ1-1	TRBV7-2	TRBD1	.	TGTGCCAGCAGCTTAGCCCAGACAGGGGGCCGTGAAGCTTTCTTT	CASSLAQTGGREAFF
TRBJ2-7	TRBV9	TRBD1	.	TGTGCCAGCAGCGTAGGGCAGGGGGCAAGCTACGAGCAGTACTTC	CASSVGQGASYEQYF
TRBJ1-1	TRBV5-1	TRBD1	.	TGCGCCAGCAGCTCCCAGGGGGGGAACACTGAAGCTTTCTTT	CASSSQGGNTEAFF
TRBJ1-2	TRBV2	.	few	TGTGCCAGCAGTGGACAGTTCTATGGCTACACCTTC	CASSGQFYGYTF
TRBJ1-2	TRBV10-3	.	few	TGTGCCATCAGTGAAGTGTTTGAGGGTCTTGGCTACACCTTC	CAISEVFEGLGYTF
TRBJ1-2	TRBV7-2	.	.	TGTGCCAGCAGCTTAGCGCTGCAGGAAGGACGCTATGGCTACACCTTC	CASSLALQEGRYGYTF
TRBJ2-2	TRBV11-3	TRBD1	.	TGTGCCAGCAGCTCGGGACAGGGTGGCGGGGAGCTGTTTTTT	CASSSGQGGGELFF
TRBJ1-2	TRBV4-1	.	.	TGCGCCAGCAGCCAAGATCAGTGGACAGTTTTTAACTATGGCTACACCTTC	CASSQDQWTVFNYGYTF
TRBJ2-1	TRBV29-1	TRBD2	.	TGCAGCGTTGAAAAAGCGGGGGGGAGAAATGAGCAGTTCTTC	CSVEKAGGRNEQFF
TRBJ2-1	TRBV4-3	.	.	TGCGCCAGCAGCCTTGAAGGGGGGGGCCGGTACAATGAGCAGTTCTTC	CASSLEGGGRYNEQFF
TRBJ1-1	TRBV5-6	.	.	TGTGCCAGCAGCTTGGCCCCCAGGGGAGAGGGCACTGAAGCTTTCTTT	CASSLAPRGEGTEAFF
TRBJ1-1	TRBV18	.	.	TGTGCCAGCTCACCCTCGACCGGGGACACTGAAGCTTTCTTT	CASSPSTGDTEAFF
TRBJ1-5	TRBV19	.	few	TGTGCCAGTTGCAGGGGTGACGTTGATCAGCCCCAGCATTTT	CASCRGDVDQPQHF
TRBJ2-3	TRBV2	.	once	TGTGCCAGCAGTGAGGATACGCAGTATTTT	CASSEDTQYF
TRBJ1-1	TRBV30	.	.	TGTGCCTGGAGTCGGACCCGGACGGGTCACACTGAAGCTTTCTTT	CAWSRTRTGHTEAFF
TRBJ1-2	TRBV10-3	TRBD1	once	TGTGCCATCAGTGTCGGCAGGGGGTACACCTTC	CAISVGRGYTF
TRBJ2-7	TRBV28	TRBD1	.	TGTGCCAGCAGTTTCCGGGGACAGGTCCGTGCCTACGAGCAGTACTTC	CASSFRGQVRAYEQYF
TRBJ1-5	TRBV10-3	.	.	TGTGCCATCAGTGAGTTCCAGGGTTCTCAGCCCCAGCATTTT	CAISEFQGSQPQHF
TRBJ2-3	TRBV6-1	.	.	TGTGCCAGCAGCCCCCCGTTGGGTAGCGGTGATACGCAGTATTTT	CASSPPLGSGDTQYF
TRBJ2-6	TRBV28	.	.	TGTGCCAGCACTCCCCCGGGGGCGGGGGCCAACGTCCTGACTTTC	CASTPPGAGANVLTF
TRBJ1-1	TRBV4-2	TRBD1	once	TGTGCCAGCAGCCCCCGACAGGGGACTGAAGCTTTCTTT	CASSPRQGTEAFF
TRBJ2-3	TRBV18	TRBD2	.	TGTGCCAGCTCACCGGCGGGGGACACGCAGTATTTT	CASSPAGDTQYF
TRBJ2-7	TRBV30	.	.	TGTGCCTGGAGTTTACCCGGGACGGTATCCTACGAGCAGTACTTC	CAWSLPGTVSYEQYF
TRBJ2-1	TRBV7-7	TRBD2	once	TGTGCTAGCAGCTTAGAAGCGGGGGGGAGTGAGCAGTTCTTC	CASSLEAGGSEQFF
TRBJ1-4	TRBV5-1	TRBD1	.	TGCGCCAGCCGAAACCAGGGGGCAGGGGCTGAAAAACTGTTTTTT	CASRNQGAGAEKLFF
TRBJ2-1	TRBV4-1	.	.	TGCGCCAGCAGCCAAGTGGGGGCCTCCGAGCAGTTCTTC	CASSQVGASEQFF
TRBJ2-3	TRBV4-3	.	.	TGCGCCAGCAGCCAAGGAGCCGCGAGCGGGCGAAACACAGATACGCAGTATTTT	CASSQGAASGRNTDTQYF
TRBJ1-2	TRBV10-3	.	once	TGTGCCATCAGTGGCCCCGCAGAGCAGGAGGGCAATGGCTACACCTTC	CAISGPAEQEGNGYTF
TRBJ1-1	TRBV11-3	TRBD1	.	TGTGCCAGCAGCTTAGTAACTTCGGGACAGGGGTACACTGAAGCTTTCTTT	CASSLVTSGQGYTEAFF